The 20 T cell receptor beta chains below were found in one sample sequenced in a study of T cell repertoires in cytomegalovirus infection. TCRdb redid the calling of the reads with MiXCR, one entry per CDR3 protein. This sample has 300,000 to 400,000 distinct CDR3 sequences; around 29% occur once, and the top ten carry 20%. These receptors have no known antigen. The material was cultured PBMCs, obtained from culture after CMV antigen stimulation. The receptors derive from a human donor in good health (CMV status not recorded). Some clones in this sample may be carry-over from other donors' samples.

The chain has TRBV20-1 and TRBJ1-5, with 7 positions matching TRBD1. The CDR3 extends over 19 amino acids. Per the germline V gene, CDR1 is DFQATT and CDR2 is SNEGSKA (reference sequence). Losses at the gene ends were 0 bases for V and 2 bases for J; bases not matched to a gene: 16. The CDR3 loop reads CSARDREVSDRVGNQPQHF. The CDR3 coding sequence is TGCAGTGCTAGAGATAGGGAAGTATCAGACAGGGTCGGCAATCAGCCCCAGCATTTT.

The chain couples TRBV28 to TRBJ1-4, with D possibly TRBD1 on 5 matching bases. The CDR3 spans 18 residues. CDR1 is MDHEN, CDR2 SYDVKM, per germline. V lost 4 bases and J lost 0, with 18 bases in between. The CDR3 loop reads CASSSSVGARTTNEKLFF. Written as DNA, the CDR3 is TGTGCCAGCAGTTCCTCCGTAGGGGCACGTACAACTAATGAAAAACTGTTTTTT.

There are many counts of this clonotype. The chain is built from TRBV12-3 or TRBV12-4 and TRBJ1-4; no clear D gene. The ends were cut back, 1 base at V and 7 bases at J, with 7 bases in the middle. The CDR3 has 13 amino acids. The CDR3 region is CASSLGAGEKLFF. The DNA of the CDR3 is TGTGCCAGCAGTTTAGGGGCGGGTGAAAAACTGTTTTTT.

This clonotype was found a few times. The junction departs from the called germline gene at one end, perhaps through a read error. The chain has TRBV2 and TRBJ1-6; D not certain. The CDR3 is 12 amino acids. CDR1 is SNHLY and CDR2 is FYNNEI in the germline V gene. CDR3 loop: CASREDYSPLHF. The DNA of the CDR3 is TGTGCCAGCAGAGAAGATTATTCACCCCTCCACTTT.

There are many counts of this clonotype. The V call is TRBV20-1, the J call TRBJ2-3; D not resolved. From germline, CDR1 is DFQATT and CDR2 SNEGSKA (reference sequence). The CDR3 covers 15 residues. V gave up 3 bases and J gave up 2 bases, with 15 bases separating them. The CDR3 region is CSASPPLKNTDTQYF. CDR3 DNA: TGCAGTGCTAGCCCTCCATTAAAAAACACAGATACGCAGTATTTT.

V usage is TRBV18 and J usage is TRBJ1-6; D might be TRBD1 (6 bases). The CDR3 is 17 amino acids. Germline lookup yields CDR1 KGHSH and CDR2 LQKENI. Trimming removed 0 bases at V and 7 bases at J, with 16 bases between. CDR3 region: CASSPPVAATGNSPLHF. CDR3 DNA: TGTGCCAGCTCACCACCGGTCGCTGCGACAGGCAATTCACCCCTCCACTTT.

This clonotype was found a few times. This chain links TRBV7-2 with TRBJ2-5, with no clear D. V lost 6 bases and J 1 base, leaving 12 bases between the germline ends. The germline V gene encodes CDR1 SGHTA and CDR2 FQGNSA. CDR3 length equals 14 residues. CDR3 nucleotide sequence: TGTGCCAGCAGTCGTCAATACACCCAAGAGACCCAGTACTTC. It encodes CASSRQYTQETQYF.

The chain uses TRBV7-9 and TRBJ2-3; D unclear. This CDR3 spans 15 amino acids. V lost 2 bases and J 2 bases, leaving 11 bases between the germline ends. Germline V gene data show CDR1 as SEHNR and CDR2 as FQNEAQ (reference sequence). The CDR3 protein is CASSLSGAVTDTQYF. The CDR3, as DNA: TGTGCCAGCAGCTTATCGGGTGCCGTCACAGATACGCAGTATTTT.

This clonotype was seen only a few times. The genes are TRBV12-3 or TRBV12-4 and TRBJ2-7, with 9 bases identical to TRBD2. The CDR3 sequence is 15 residues long. Trimming at V came to 6 bases and at J to 4 bases, leaving 10 bases not matched to a gene. CDR3 protein: CASSRRVAGDYEQYF. The CDR3 bases are TGTGCCAGCAGCCGAAGGGTAGCGGGAGATTACGAGCAGTACTTC.

The rearrangement links TRBV24-1 to TRBJ2-1, with D tentatively TRBD2 (6 bases). V lost 7 bases and J lost 0, with 15 bases in between. This CDR3 has 16 amino acids. Per germline, CDR1 KGHDR and CDR2 SFDVKD. The CDR3 coding sequence is TGTGCCACCAGCGGGAGCATAGCGGCCTCCTACAATGAGCAGTTCTTC. This gives the protein CATSGSIAASYNEQFF.

This clonotype was seen a handful of times. V gene TRBV6-5 combines with J gene TRBJ2-3, with TRBD1 identical over 7 bases. Per germline, CDR1 MNHEY and CDR2 SVGAGI. V gave up 0 bases and J gave up 4 bases; unmatched junction bases: 7. The CDR3 has 16 amino acids. The CDR3 reads CASSYSGGTSADTQYF. The CDR3 DNA reads TGTGCCAGCAGTTACTCAGGGGGCACGAGCGCAGATACGCAGTATTTT.

This clonotype was seen a few times. The chain uses TRBV7-2 and TRBJ2-2; TRBD2 agrees at 16 bases. Germline loops: CDR1 SGHTA, CDR2 FQGNSA. The V and J ends lost 4 bases and 8 bases, in that order; junction bases with no gene match: 7. The CDR3 length is 17 residues. CDR3: CASSSRGLAGGPGELFF. The CDR3 DNA reads as TGTGCCAGCAGCTCACGGGGACTAGCGGGGGGGCCGGGGGAGCTGTTTTTT.

This chain connects TRBV27 to TRBJ1-2; D is undetermined. V lost 10 bases, J lost 3 bases, and 15 bases lay in between. CDR3 size: 13 residues. CDR1 MNHEY and CDR2 SMNVEV come from the germline V gene (reference sequence). The CDR3 reads CATSEGADYGYTF. CDR3 nucleotide sequence: TGTGCCACCTCTGAGGGCGCGGACTATGGCTACACCTTC.

Here the CDR3 reads CASRGGLERGGADTQYF. CDR3 in DNA: TGTGCCAGCAGGGGGGGATTAGAGCGGGGGGGCGCAGATACGCAGTATTTT. The rearrangement joins TRBV2 to TRBJ2-3, with TRBD2 matching 10 bases. This CDR3 contains 17 residues. The germline V gene has CDR1 SNHLY and CDR2 FYNNEI. Trimming removed 6 bases from V and 4 bases from J; junction bases left unmatched: 13.

This chain joins TRBV7-8 and TRBJ2-4; TRBD1 aligns across 11 bases. Germline V CDR1 and CDR2: SGHVS, FQNEAQ. With V trimmed by 5 bases and J by 2 bases, 2 bases remained unmatched. The CDR3 covers 15 residues. The CDR3 loop reads CASSGDRGSKNIQYF. The CDR3 DNA is TGTGCCAGCAGCGGGGACAGGGGGTCCAAAAACATTCAGTACTTC.

The rearrangement links TRBV24-1 to TRBJ2-3; TRBD2 is a possible D gene (6 bases). The CDR3 runs to 14 residues. Germline V gene data show CDR1 as KGHDR and CDR2 as SFDVKD. The germline V and J ends were trimmed by 3 bases and 4 bases, with 10 bases remaining between them. This CDR3 is CATSDRLESDTQYF. CDR3 nucleotides: TGTGCCACCAGTGATCGACTAGAGTCAGATACGCAGTATTTT.

This chain connects TRBV11-3 to TRBJ2-1, with D perhaps matching TRBD2 (5 bases). Germline V gives CDR1 SGHNT, CDR2 YENEEA. V was clipped by 4 bases and J by 0 bases, with 16 bases between them. CDR3 length: 17 amino acids. The CDR3 reads CASSSSRSGTSYNEQFF. The CDR3, as DNA: TGTGCCAGCAGCTCCTCTAGAAGCGGTACCTCCTACAATGAGCAGTTCTTC. Combining the CDR3 with reference TRBV11-3 and TRBJ2-1 gives the whole variable domain EAGVVQSPRYKIIEKKQPVAFWCNPISGHNTLYWYLQNLGQGPELLIRYENEEAVDDSQLPKDRFSAERLKGVDSTLKIQPAELGDSAVYLCASSSSRSGTSYNEQFFGPGTRLTVL.

This clonotype was seen ten or more times. The chain couples TRBV7-2 to TRBJ2-3; D possibly matches TRBD1 or TRBD2 (5 bases each). This CDR3 comprises 17 residues. The V gene's germline CDR1 is SGHTA and CDR2 FQGNSA. The V gene lost 5 bases and the J gene lost 1 base, with 19 bases spanning the gap. The CDR3 bases are TGTGCCAGCAGCCCCCAAGATGGCCGGGGCCGCACAGATACGCAGTATTTT. Its translation is CASSPQDGRGRTDTQYF.

This sequence joins TRBV10-2 and TRBJ1-2; possible D gene TRBD1, 6 bases. Germline CDR1 WSHSY, CDR2 SAAADI. The CDR3 is made up of 13 amino acids. Trimming pared 6 bases from V and 8 bases from J, leaving 16 bases between. CDR3 bases: TGCGCCAGCAGGGGCGAAGCTGGGGGCGGCTACACCTTC. It is translated as CASRGEAGGGYTF.

The chain recombines TRBV9 with TRBJ2-1, with 13 bases lining up with TRBD2. The germline V gene has CDR1 SGDLS and CDR2 YYNGEE. The CDR3 totals 14 residues. With V trimmed by 6 bases and J by 12 bases, 9 bases remained unmatched. The CDR3 DNA reads TGTGCCAGCACCGAGACTAGCGGGAGGCCCCCGCAGTTCTTC. Its protein product is CASTETSGRPPQFF.